This TCR beta chain was identified during a study of breast tumors, draining lymph nodes, adjacent tissues. Study outcomes and limitations: Tumor TCR diversity was below lymph nodes but above nontumor tissue.

This CDR3 region has 16 residues. One entry per CDR3 protein, called by TCRdb with MiXCR from the multiplex PCR reads. The table has some 170,000 distinct CDR3 sequences, more than 25% seen once; the top ten hold less than 4%. Comment on this clonotype: Its matching antigen is unknown. A junction boundary mismatches the germline segment, possibly from a read error.

Samples came from axillary lymph nodes draining the breast cancer. Sequenced material: axillary lymph node tissue. J is TRBJ2-3 and V is TRBV12-3 or TRBV12-4, with 7 bases that match TRBD2. This sequence was found in a female donor with breast cancer. Some clones in this sample may be carry-over from other donors' samples. The DNA for the CDR3 is TGTGCCATCAGTACCCTGCTTCGGGGGGGCACAGATACGCAGTATTTT. This gives the protein CAISTLLRGGTDTQYF.